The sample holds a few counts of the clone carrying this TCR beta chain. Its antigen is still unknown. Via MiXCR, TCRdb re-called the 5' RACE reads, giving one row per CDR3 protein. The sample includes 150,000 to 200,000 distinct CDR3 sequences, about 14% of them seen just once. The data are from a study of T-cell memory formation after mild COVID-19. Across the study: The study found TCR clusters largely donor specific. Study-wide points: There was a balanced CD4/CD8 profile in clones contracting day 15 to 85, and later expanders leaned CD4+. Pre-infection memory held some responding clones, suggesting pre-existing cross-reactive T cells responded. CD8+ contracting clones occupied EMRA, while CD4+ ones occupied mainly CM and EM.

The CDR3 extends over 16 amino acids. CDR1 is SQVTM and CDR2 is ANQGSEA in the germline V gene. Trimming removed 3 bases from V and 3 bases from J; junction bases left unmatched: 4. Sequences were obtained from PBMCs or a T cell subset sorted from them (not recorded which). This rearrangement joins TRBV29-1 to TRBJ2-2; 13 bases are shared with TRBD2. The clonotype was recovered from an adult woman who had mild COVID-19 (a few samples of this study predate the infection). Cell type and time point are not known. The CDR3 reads CSVDAGLAGDTGELFF. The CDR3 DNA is TGCAGCGTTGACGCAGGACTAGCGGGGGACACCGGGGAGCTGTTTTTT.